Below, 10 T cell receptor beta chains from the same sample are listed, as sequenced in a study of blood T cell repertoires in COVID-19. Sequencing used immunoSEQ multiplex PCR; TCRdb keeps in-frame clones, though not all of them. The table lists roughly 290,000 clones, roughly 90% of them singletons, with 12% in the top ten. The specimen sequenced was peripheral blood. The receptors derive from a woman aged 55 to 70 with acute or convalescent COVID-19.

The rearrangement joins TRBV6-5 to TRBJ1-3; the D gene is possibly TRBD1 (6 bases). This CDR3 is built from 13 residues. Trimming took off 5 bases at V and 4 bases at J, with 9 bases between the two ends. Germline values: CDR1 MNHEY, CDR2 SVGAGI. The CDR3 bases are TGTGCCAGCAGTAGCGGACAGGGAAACACCATATATTTT. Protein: CASSSGQGNTIYF.

The CDR3 loop is CASTEDRRTYEQYF. Written as DNA, the CDR3 is TGTGCCAGCACCGAGGACAGGCGAACCTACGAGCAGTACTTC. V is TRBV28 and J is TRBJ2-7, with 7 nucleotides matching TRBD1. The CDR3 totals 14 residues. Germline lookup yields CDR1 MDHEN and CDR2 SYDVKM. V gave up 7 bases and J gave up 2 bases; unmatched junction bases: 8.

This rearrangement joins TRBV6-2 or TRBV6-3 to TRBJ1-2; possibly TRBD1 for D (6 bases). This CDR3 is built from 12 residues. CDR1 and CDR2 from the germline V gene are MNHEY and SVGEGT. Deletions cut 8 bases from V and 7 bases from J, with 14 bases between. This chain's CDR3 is CASRPGGLGYTF. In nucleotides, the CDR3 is TGTGCCAGCCGCCCCGGGGGGCTTGGCTACACCTTC.

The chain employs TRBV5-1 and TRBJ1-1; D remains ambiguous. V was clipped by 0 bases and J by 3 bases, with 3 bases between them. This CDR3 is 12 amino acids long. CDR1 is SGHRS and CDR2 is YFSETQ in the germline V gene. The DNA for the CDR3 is TGCGCCAGCAGCTTGGGAGACACTGAAGCTTTCTTT. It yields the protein CASSLGDTEAFF.

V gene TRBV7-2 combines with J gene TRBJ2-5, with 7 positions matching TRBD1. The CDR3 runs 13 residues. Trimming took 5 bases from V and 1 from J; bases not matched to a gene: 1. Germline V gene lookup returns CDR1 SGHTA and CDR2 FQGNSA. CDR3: CASSNRGQETQYF. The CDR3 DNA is TGTGCCAGCAGCAACAGGGGCCAAGAGACCCAGTACTTC.

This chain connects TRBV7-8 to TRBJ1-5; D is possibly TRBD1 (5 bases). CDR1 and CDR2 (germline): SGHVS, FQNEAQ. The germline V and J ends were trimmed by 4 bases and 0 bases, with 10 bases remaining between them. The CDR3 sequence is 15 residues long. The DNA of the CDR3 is TGTGCCAGCAGCTCCAAGGGGAATAGCAATCAGCCCCAGCATTTT. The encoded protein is CASSSKGNSNQPQHF. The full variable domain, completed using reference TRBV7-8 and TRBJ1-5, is GAGVSQSPRYKVAKRGQDVALRCDPISGHVSLFWYQQALGQGPEFLTYFQNEAQLDKSGLPSDRFFAERPEGSVSTLKIQRTQQEDSAVYLCASSSKGNSNQPQHFGDGTRLSIL.

In DNA form, the CDR3 reads TGTGCCAGTAGTACGGGACACTCTGGAAACACCATATATTTT. It yields the protein CASSTGHSGNTIYF. V usage is TRBV19 and J usage is TRBJ1-3, with a tentative D call TRBD1 (6 bases). This CDR3 is 14 amino acids long. Germline V CDR1 and CDR2: LNHDA, SQIVND (reference sequence). With 4 bases removed from V and 0 bases from J, the gap between germline ends came to 7 bases.

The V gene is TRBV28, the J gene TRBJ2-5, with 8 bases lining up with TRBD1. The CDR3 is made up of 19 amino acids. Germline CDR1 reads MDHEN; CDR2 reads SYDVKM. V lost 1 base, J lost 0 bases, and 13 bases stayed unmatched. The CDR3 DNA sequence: TGTGCCAGCAGTTTATTAAGGACAGGGAGCACCACTTACCAAGAGACCCAGTACTTC. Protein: CASSLLRTGSTTYQETQYF.

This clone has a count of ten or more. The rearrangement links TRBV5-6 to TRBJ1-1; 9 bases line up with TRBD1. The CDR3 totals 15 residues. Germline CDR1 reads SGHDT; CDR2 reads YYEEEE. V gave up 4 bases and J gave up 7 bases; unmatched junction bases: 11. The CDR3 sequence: CASSLLTADRGEAFF. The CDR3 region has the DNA TGTGCCAGCAGCCTACTAACCGCGGACAGGGGTGAAGCTTTCTTT.

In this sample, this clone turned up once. CDR3: CASSRTSGGYEQYF. The CDR3 DNA sequence: TGTGCCAGCAGCCGGACTAGCGGCGGTTACGAGCAGTACTTC. This chain connects TRBV6-5 to TRBJ2-7, with 10 nucleotides matching TRBD2. After removal of 6 bases from V and 4 bases from J, the junction contained 6 bases not matched to a gene. Germline assignment: CDR1 MNHEY and CDR2 SVGAGI. This CDR3 is 14 amino acids long.